Each of the 20 T cell receptor beta chains below was sequenced from the same sample in a study of technical replicates of blood from a few donors. Using immunoSEQ multiplex PCR, the repertoire was profiled, and TCRdb retains in-frame clones only, with some absent. The table lists 45,000 to 60,000 clones, 91% of them singletons. Sequencing was carried out using PBMCs. The receptors stem from a human donor in good health. Some clones in this sample may be carry-over from other donors' samples.

The chain is built from TRBV7-8 and TRBJ1-2, with D possibly TRBD1 on 6 matching bases. The germline V and J ends were trimmed by 3 bases and 3 bases, with 11 bases remaining between them. The CDR3 runs 14 residues. CDR1 and CDR2 from the germline V gene are SGHVS and FQNEAQ. The CDR3 bases are TGTGCCAGCAGCTTCCGGGACAAGGACTATGGCTACACCTTC. Protein sequence: CASSFRDKDYGYTF.

This chain uses TRBV25-1 with TRBJ2-3, with 10 bases lining up with TRBD2. With V trimmed by 5 bases and J by 4 bases, 12 bases remained unmatched. The CDR3 is 17 residues long. The germline CDR1 and CDR2 sequences are MGHDK and SYGVNS. The CDR3 region is CASSSQPAGGPADTQYF. The CDR3 DNA reads TGTGCCAGCAGTTCCCAACCAGCGGGAGGGCCCGCAGATACGCAGTATTTT.

The V gene is TRBV7-9, the J gene TRBJ2-5; 12 bases match TRBD2. From germline, CDR1 is SEHNR and CDR2 FQNEAQ (reference sequence). The V gene end was trimmed by 2 bases and the J gene end by 5 bases; junction bases not matched to a gene: 6. The CDR3 extends over 16 amino acids. The CDR3 here is CASSLLAGGPLETQYF. The CDR3 DNA follows: TGTGCCAGCAGCTTACTAGCGGGAGGGCCCCTGGAGACCCAGTACTTC.

The chain uses TRBV5-4 and TRBJ2-7, with 9 bases fitting TRBD1. V was pared by 0 bases and J by 3 bases, with 7 bases of the junction left unmatched. The CDR3 is 16 residues long. Per germline, CDR1 SGHNT and CDR2 YYREEE (reference sequence). CDR3 protein: CASSLDLQGAYYEQYF. DNA of the CDR3: TGTGCCAGCAGCTTGGATTTACAGGGGGCGTACTACGAGCAGTACTTC.

J is TRBJ1-2 and V is TRBV2, with TRBD1 identical over 8 bases. Trimming took 5 bases from V and 8 from J; bases not matched to a gene: 7. The CDR3 contains 13 residues. The germline V gene has CDR1 SNHLY and CDR2 FYNNEI. The DNA of the CDR3 is TGTGCCAGCAGTACAAGACAGGGGTCCGGCTACACCTTC. Residues: CASSTRQGSGYTF.

The CDR3 DNA sequence: TGCAGCGTTGAAGAAGAAACAGGGTGGGAGCAGTACTTC. Translation: CSVEEETGWEQYF. This chain links TRBV29-1 with TRBJ2-7, with a tentative D call TRBD1 (6 bases). Germline lookup yields CDR1 SQVTM and CDR2 ANQGSEA. Trimming pared 0 bases from V and 7 bases from J, leaving 13 bases between. The CDR3 covers 13 residues.

The chain couples TRBV6-1 to TRBJ2-5; the D gene is possibly TRBD2 (7 bases). From germline, CDR1 is MNHNS and CDR2 SASEGT. The CDR3 is 15 amino acids. Trimming pared 3 bases from V and 4 bases from J, leaving 15 bases between. CDR3 nucleotides: TGTGCCAGCAGTGATAGGGGGGGGTATGGAGAGACCCAGTACTTC. Translated, it gives CASSDRGGYGETQYF.

V gene TRBV4-3 combines with J gene TRBJ2-1, with D possibly being TRBD2 (5 bases). The V gene lost 0 bases and the J gene lost 4 bases, with 10 bases spanning the gap. This CDR3 has 15 amino acids. CDR1 is LGHNA and CDR2 is YSLEER in the germline V gene. The chain's CDR3 is CASSQEGREYNEQFF. DNA for the CDR3: TGCGCCAGCAGCCAAGAAGGAAGGGAGTACAATGAGCAGTTCTTC.

The CDR3 protein is CASSLASTGELFF. The DNA of the CDR3 is TGTGCCAGCAGCTTGGCTTCGACCGGGGAGCTGTTTTTT. The chain links TRBV7-2 to TRBJ2-2; D gene uncertain. This CDR3 is 13 amino acids long. Deletions cut 3 bases from V and 5 bases from J, with 7 bases between. Per the germline V gene, CDR1 is SGHTA and CDR2 is FQGNSA.

V and J are TRBV5-1 and TRBJ2-3, with no clear D. Germline V gives CDR1 SGHRS, CDR2 YFSETQ. The CDR3 consists of 14 residues. Trimming cost V 5 bases and J 4 bases, with 14 bases left between them. The CDR3 DNA follows: TGCGCCAGCAGTCTAGTAGACGGCGCAGATACGCAGTATTTT. As protein: CASSLVDGADTQYF.

This rearrangement joins TRBV30 to TRBJ1-4, with D perhaps matching TRBD1 (5 bases). The CDR3 has 15 residues. V gave up 0 bases and J gave up 3 bases, with 11 bases separating them. Germline loops: CDR1 GTSNPN, CDR2 SVGIG (reference sequence). The CDR3 spells CAWSVGGAANEKLFF. CDR3 sequence (DNA): TGTGCCTGGAGTGTAGGCGGGGCGGCTAATGAAAAACTGTTTTTT.

This clone has just one count. This chain links TRBV15 with TRBJ2-1; 14 bases are shared with TRBD2. There are 17 residues in the CDR3. Per the germline V gene, CDR1 is LNHNV and CDR2 is YYDKDF (reference sequence). With V trimmed by 0 bases and J by 15 bases, 13 bases remained unmatched. CDR3 bases: TGTGCCACCAGCAGAGATTTATGGGGACTAGCGGGGGCCCCACCGTTCTTC. Residues: CATSRDLWGLAGAPPFF.

This clone is a singleton in its sample. J is TRBJ2-2 and V is TRBV13; 12 positions match TRBD1. CDR3 size: 17 residues. Germline V gene data show CDR1 as PRHDT and CDR2 as FYEKMQ (reference sequence). Trimming at V came to 5 bases and at J to 7 bases, leaving 11 bases not matched to a gene. CDR3 in DNA: TGTGCCAGCAGCCGCAGACCAGGGACAGGGGGCCTCGGGGAGCTGTTTTTT. It codes for CASSRRPGTGGLGELFF.

V usage is TRBV6-1 and J usage is TRBJ2-7; 10 nucleotides match TRBD2. The V and J ends lost 6 bases and 3 bases, in that order; junction bases with no gene match: 5. CDR1 MNHNS and CDR2 SASEGT come from the germline V gene. The CDR3 is 14 residues long. In DNA form, the CDR3 reads TGTGCCAGCAGGCCGCTAGCGGGAGTCTACGAGCAGTACTTC. Amino acid sequence: CASRPLAGVYEQYF.

The chain employs TRBV4-3 and TRBJ2-2; D possibly corresponds to TRBD1 (6 bases). This CDR3 is built from 15 residues. Germline V gene data show CDR1 as LGHNA and CDR2 as YSLEER. Trimming took 2 bases from V and 2 from J, leaving 9 bases between them. The CDR3 region has the DNA TGCGCCAGCAGCCAACAGGGGCCCAACACCGGGGAGCTGTTTTTT. Translation gives CASSQQGPNTGELFF.

This clone was recorded only once. V and J are TRBV6-1 and TRBJ2-7; tentative D call: TRBD2 (5 bases). The germline V gene encodes CDR1 MNHNS and CDR2 SASEGT. Trimming stripped 3 bases from V and 6 bases from J, with 18 bases between. The CDR3 is made up of 15 amino acids. CDR3: CASSDRGPTLGEQYF. The CDR3 nucleotides read TGTGCCAGCAGTGACCGGGGTCCCACCTTAGGCGAGCAGTACTTC.

Only a few counts were recorded for this clone. The V call is TRBV2, the J call TRBJ2-1, with 10 bases matching TRBD2. Germline CDR1 reads SNHLY; CDR2 reads FYNNEI. With 6 bases clipped from V and 7 bases from J, the junction kept 9 bases outside the gene matches. This CDR3 contains 15 residues. The CDR3 DNA reads as TGTGCCAGCAGCGCCGGGACTAGCGAAAGAAATGAGCAGTTCTTC. It translates to CASSAGTSERNEQFF.

The chain joins TRBV19 to TRBJ1-5; 9 positions agree with TRBD1. Losses at the gene ends were 5 bases for V and 0 bases for J; bases not matched to a gene: 5. Germline CDR1 reads LNHDA; CDR2 reads SQIVND (reference sequence). This CDR3 has 16 residues. CDR3 protein: CASSQDRGYSNQPQHF. DNA for the CDR3: TGTGCCAGTAGTCAAGACAGGGGGTATAGCAATCAGCCCCAGCATTTT. The variable domain in full, completed from reference TRBV19 and TRBJ1-5, reads DGGITQSPKYLFRKEGQNVTLSCEQNLNHDAMYWYRQDPGQGLRLIYYSQIVNDFQKGDIAEGYSVSREKKESFPLTVTSAQKNPTAFYLCASSQDRGYSNQPQHFGDGTRLSIL.

The V and J genes are TRBV18 and TRBJ1-4; 7 bases are shared with TRBD1. Germline V lookup: CDR1 KGHSH, CDR2 LQKENI. The CDR3 length is 13 residues. The ends lost 7 bases at V and 1 base at J; junction bases unmatched: 0. The CDR3 sequence: CASWDRTNEKLFF. CDR3 nucleotide sequence: TGTGCCAGCTGGGACAGAACTAATGAAAAACTGTTTTTT.

The chain couples TRBV7-8 to TRBJ1-1; D uncertain. The CDR3 has 13 amino acids. Germline V gives CDR1 SGHVS, CDR2 FQNEAQ. Trimming removed 1 base from V and 1 base from J, with 4 bases in between. The CDR3 bases are TGTGCCAGCAGCTTAGGTAGGAACACTGAAGCTTTCTTT. Its translation: CASSLGRNTEAFF.